These 2 T cell receptor beta chains were all obtained from the same sample, sequenced in a study of T cell changes during pregnancy in multiple sclerosis. The method was immunoSEQ multiplex PCR; TCRdb's version includes in-frame clones alone and lacks a portion of them. The sample records around 48,000 clones, roughly 85% being singletons. Here the sequenced sample was CD4+ T cells from peripheral blood mononuclear cells, taken in the second trimester of pregnancy. These receptors were collected from a female donor with multiple sclerosis, enrolled in a pregnancy study.

Comments on this clone: Compared with germline, one end of the junction differs, possibly owing to a read error. The J gene is TRBJ1-2, the V gene TRBV30; no clear D. This CDR3 spans 14 amino acids. Germline lookup yields CDR1 GTSNPN and CDR2 SVGIG (reference sequence). CDR3 DNA: TGTGCCTGGTCTCCGGACTCATATAACTATGGCTACGCCTTC. This sequence encodes CAWSPDSYNYGYAF.

The chain joins TRBV7-9 to TRBJ1-4; perhaps TRBD1 as D (5 bases). CDR3 length: 14 residues. Germline CDR1 is SEHNR and CDR2 is FQNEAQ (reference sequence). Trimming shortened V by 2 bases and J by 6 bases, and 10 bases separated the two germline ends. The CDR3 region has the DNA TGTGCCAGCAGCTTAATCCAGGGCTATGAAAAACTGTTTTTT. It specifies CASSLIQGYEKLFF.